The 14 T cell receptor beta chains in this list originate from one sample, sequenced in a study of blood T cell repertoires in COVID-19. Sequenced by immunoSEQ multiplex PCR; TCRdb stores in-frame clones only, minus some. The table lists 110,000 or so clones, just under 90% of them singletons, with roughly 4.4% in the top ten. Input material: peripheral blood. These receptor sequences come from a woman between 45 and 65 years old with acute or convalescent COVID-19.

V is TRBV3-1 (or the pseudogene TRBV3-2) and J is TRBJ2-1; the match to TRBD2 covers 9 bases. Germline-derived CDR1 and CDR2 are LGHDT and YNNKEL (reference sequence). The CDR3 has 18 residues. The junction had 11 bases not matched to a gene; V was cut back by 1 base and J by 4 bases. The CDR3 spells CASSQVRREGGGYNEQFF. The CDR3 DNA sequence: TGTGCCAGCAGCCAAGTAAGGCGGGAGGGAGGGGGTTACAATGAGCAGTTCTTC.

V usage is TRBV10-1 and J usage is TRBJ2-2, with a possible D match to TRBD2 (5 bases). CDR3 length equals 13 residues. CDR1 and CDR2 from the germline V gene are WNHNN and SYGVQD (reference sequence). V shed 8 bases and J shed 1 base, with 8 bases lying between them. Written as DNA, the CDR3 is TGCGCCAGCGCCCGGGAGAACACCGGGGAGCTGTTTTTT. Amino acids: CASARENTGELFF.

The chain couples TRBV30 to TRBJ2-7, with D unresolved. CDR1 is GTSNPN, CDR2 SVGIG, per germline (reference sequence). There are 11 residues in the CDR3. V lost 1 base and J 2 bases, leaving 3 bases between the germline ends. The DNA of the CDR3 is TGTGCCTGGAGTGGCGCCTACGAGCAGTACTTC. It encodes CAWSGAYEQYF.

This chain's CDR3 is CASSLKVATGELFF. The CDR3 region has the DNA TGCGCCAGCAGCTTGAAGGTAGCCACCGGGGAGCTGTTTTTT. The chain uses TRBV5-1 and TRBJ2-2; D unclear. CDR1 and CDR2 from the germline V gene are SGHRS and YFSETQ. The CDR3 has 14 residues. Deletions cut 1 base from V and 4 bases from J, with 8 bases between.

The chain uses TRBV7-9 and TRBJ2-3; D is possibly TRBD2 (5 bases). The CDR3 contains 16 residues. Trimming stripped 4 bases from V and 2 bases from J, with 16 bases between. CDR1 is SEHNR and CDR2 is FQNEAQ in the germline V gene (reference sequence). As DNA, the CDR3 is TGTGCCAGCAGCTCCCAGTCCCTCGACTACACAGATACGCAGTATTTT. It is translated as CASSSQSLDYTDTQYF.

The CDR3 bases are TGTGCCAGCAGTTACGAGCGCCTGGACAGGGCGAATTCACCCCTCCACTTT. Translation gives CASSYERLDRANSPLHF. The chain uses TRBV6-2 or TRBV6-3 and TRBJ1-6; 8 nucleotides line up with TRBD1. There are 17 residues in the CDR3. Germline values: CDR1 MNHEY, CDR2 SVGEGT. The junction had 10 bases not matched to a gene; V was cut back by 2 bases and J by 7 bases.

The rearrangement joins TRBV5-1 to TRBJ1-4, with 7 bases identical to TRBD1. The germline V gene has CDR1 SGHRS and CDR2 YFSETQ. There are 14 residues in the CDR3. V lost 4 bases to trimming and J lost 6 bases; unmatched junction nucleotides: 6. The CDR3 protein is CASSAGQPDEKLFF. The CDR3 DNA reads TGCGCCAGCAGCGCGGGACAGCCAGATGAAAAACTGTTTTTT.

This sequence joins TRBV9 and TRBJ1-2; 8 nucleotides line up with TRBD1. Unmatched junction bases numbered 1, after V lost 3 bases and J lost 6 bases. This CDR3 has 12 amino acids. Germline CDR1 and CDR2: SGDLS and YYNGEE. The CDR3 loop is CASSARGHGYTF. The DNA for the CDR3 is TGTGCCAGCAGCGCCAGGGGGCATGGCTACACCTTC.

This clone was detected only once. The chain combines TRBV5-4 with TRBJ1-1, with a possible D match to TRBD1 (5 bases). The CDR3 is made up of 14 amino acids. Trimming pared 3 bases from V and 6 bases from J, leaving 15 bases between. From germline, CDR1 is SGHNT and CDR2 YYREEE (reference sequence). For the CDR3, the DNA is TGTGCCAGCAGCTACGGAGGGGTGGAGGCTGAAGCTTTCTTT. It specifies CASSYGGVEAEAFF.

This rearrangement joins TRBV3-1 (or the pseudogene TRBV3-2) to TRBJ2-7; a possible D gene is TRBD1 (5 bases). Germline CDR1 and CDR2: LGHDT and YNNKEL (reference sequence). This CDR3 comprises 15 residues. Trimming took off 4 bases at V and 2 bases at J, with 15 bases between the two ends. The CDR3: CASSPTDSFAYEQYF. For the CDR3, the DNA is TGTGCCAGCAGCCCCACCGACAGTTTCGCCTACGAGCAGTACTTC.

As DNA, the CDR3 is TGTGCCTCCCACAGGGGTTTAAGCTCCTATAATTCACCCCTCCACTTT. Amino acids: CASHRGLSSYNSPLHF. The chain combines TRBV30 with TRBJ1-6, with 7 positions matching TRBD1. Germline assignment: CDR1 GTSNPN and CDR2 SVGIG (reference sequence). After removal of 7 bases from V and 0 bases from J, the junction contained 9 bases not matched to a gene. This CDR3 region has 16 residues.

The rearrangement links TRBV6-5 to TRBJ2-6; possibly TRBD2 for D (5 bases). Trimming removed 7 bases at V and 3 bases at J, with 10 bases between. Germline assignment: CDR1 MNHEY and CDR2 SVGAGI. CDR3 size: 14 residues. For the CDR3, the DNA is TGTGCCAGCAACGAGGGAAGTGGGGCCAACGTCCTGACTTTC. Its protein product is CASNEGSGANVLTF.

CDR3 in amino acids: CASSLEVMDRGNQPQHF. The CDR3 DNA is TGTGCCAGCAGCCTCGAGGTGATGGACAGGGGTAATCAGCCCCAGCATTTT. The chain joins TRBV5-5 to TRBJ1-5; 9 nucleotides align to TRBD1. The CDR3 runs 17 residues. The ends lost 4 bases at V and 4 bases at J; junction bases unmatched: 12. In germline, CDR1 is SGHKS, CDR2 YYEKEE (reference sequence).

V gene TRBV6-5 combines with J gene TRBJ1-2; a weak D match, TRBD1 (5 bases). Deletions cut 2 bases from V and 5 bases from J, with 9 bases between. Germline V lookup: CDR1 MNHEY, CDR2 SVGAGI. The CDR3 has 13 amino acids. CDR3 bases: TGTGCCAGCAGTTACAAAGCAGGGTATGGCTACACCTTC. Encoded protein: CASSYKAGYGYTF.